The 27 T cell receptor beta chains given below trace back to one sample, sequenced in a study of siplizumab effects on memory and regulatory T cells. The table came from immunoSEQ multiplex PCR; TCRdb's copy has only in-frame clones and leaves some out. The table lists some 100,000 clones, 85% to 95% of them singletons. Sequencing was carried out using non-Treg CD4+ T cells sorted from blood. The receptors stem from a human donor in good health.

The chain uses TRBV7-2 and TRBJ1-1, with 7 bases identical to TRBD1. CDR3 length: 15 residues. Germline CDR1 reads SGHTA; CDR2 reads FQGNSA. J lost 0 bases, V lost 0 bases, and 1 base had no gene match. The CDR3 DNA reads as TGTGCCAGCAGCTTAGCAACAGGGGTGAACACTGAAGCTTTCTTT. Protein: CASSLATGVNTEAFF. The full variable domain, rest sourced from reference TRBV7-2 and TRBJ1-1, is GAGVSQSPSNKVTEKGKDVELRCDPISGHTALYWYRQSLGQGLEFLIYFQGNSAPDKSGLPSDRFSAERTGGSVSTLTIQRTQQEDSAVYLCASSLATGVNTEAFFGQGTRLTVV.

The gene calls are TRBV4-1 and TRBJ2-3; D gene unclear. The CDR3 length is 13 residues. The germline V and J ends were trimmed by 2 bases and 2 bases, with 5 bases remaining between them. Germline V gene data show CDR1 as MGHRA and CDR2 as YSYEKL. The CDR3 is CASSQYYTDTQYF. DNA of the CDR3: TGCGCCAGCAGCCAATATTACACAGATACGCAGTATTTT.

The chain carries TRBV6-6 and TRBJ2-3, with 10 positions matching TRBD1. Germline-derived CDR1 and CDR2 are MNHNY and SVGAGI (reference sequence). V was clipped by 4 bases and J by 6 bases; unmatched bases: 7. CDR3 length: 15 residues. CDR3 nucleotides: TGTGCCAGCAGTTTTCCGGGACAGGGGTCGGATACGCAGTATTTT. Its translation is CASSFPGQGSDTQYF.

V is TRBV6-5 and J is TRBJ1-2; 8 bases are shared with TRBD1. The V gene end was trimmed by 4 bases and the J gene end by 8 bases; junction bases not matched to a gene: 6. The CDR3 has 13 residues. Germline CDR1 is MNHEY and CDR2 is SVGAGI. CDR3 loop: CASSSGQGRGYTF. DNA of the CDR3: TGTGCCAGCAGTTCCGGACAGGGACGAGGCTACACCTTC.

The chain uses TRBV25-1 and TRBJ1-1; no clear D. The CDR3 length is 13 residues. V shed 6 bases and J shed 1 base, with 9 bases lying between them. Germline-derived CDR1 and CDR2 are MGHDK and SYGVNS. This CDR3 reads CASRSDTNTEAFF. In nucleotides, the CDR3 is TGTGCCAGCAGATCAGATACGAACACTGAAGCTTTCTTT.

V usage is TRBV2 and J usage is TRBJ1-1; unclear D gene. V was clipped by 3 bases and J by 6 bases, with 8 bases between them. From germline, CDR1 is SNHLY and CDR2 FYNNEI. This CDR3 has 12 residues. Here the CDR3 DNA reads TGTGCCAGCAGTGACCGCTCAGCTGAAGCTTTCTTT. Protein product: CASSDRSAEAFF.

The V gene is TRBV20-1, the J gene TRBJ1-1; D gene uncertain. Trimming removed 2 bases from V and 5 bases from J, with 6 bases in between. Per germline, CDR1 DFQATT and CDR2 SNEGSKA (reference sequence). The length of the CDR3 is 11 residues. The chain's CDR3 is CSARPGTEAFF. Written as DNA, the CDR3 is TGCAGTGCTAGACCCGGGACTGAAGCTTTCTTT.

V usage is TRBV11-2 and J usage is TRBJ1-6; the D gene is possibly TRBD1 (5 bases). Germline V lookup: CDR1 SGHAT, CDR2 FQNNGV. V dropped 5 bases and J dropped 11 bases, with 16 bases sitting between them. The CDR3 has 14 amino acids. The CDR3 is CASSPQGSTTPLHF. DNA for the CDR3: TGTGCCAGCAGCCCCCAGGGATCTACGACACCCCTCCACTTT.

This chain connects TRBV7-9 to TRBJ2-7; TRBD1 agrees at 9 bases. The length of the CDR3 is 15 residues. The J segment lost 3 bases and the V segment lost 5 bases, leaving 8 bases of the junction unmatched. From germline, CDR1 is SEHNR and CDR2 FQNEAQ (reference sequence). CDR3 DNA: TGTGCCAGCAGCACCGGACAGGGGTTGTTCTACGAGCAGTACTTC. Residues: CASSTGQGLFYEQYF.

The chain joins TRBV28 to TRBJ1-1; D possibly corresponds to TRBD1 (6 bases). Germline V gene sequence: CDR1 MDHEN, CDR2 SYDVKM. Trimming shortened V by 2 bases and J by 0 bases, and 10 bases separated the two germline ends. There are 15 residues in the CDR3. CDR3 nucleotides: TGTGCCAGCAGTTTACGGGGGCCGGTGAACACTGAAGCTTTCTTT. It is translated as CASSLRGPVNTEAFF.

The rearrangement joins TRBV30 to TRBJ1-2; D unclear. CDR1 and CDR2 (germline): GTSNPN, SVGIG (reference sequence). The V gene lost 4 bases and the J gene lost 6 bases, with 15 bases spanning the gap. The CDR3 extends over 13 amino acids. The CDR3 loop reads CAWKYQNTDGYTF. In nucleotides, the CDR3 is TGTGCCTGGAAATATCAAAACACGGATGGCTACACCTTC.

The J gene is TRBJ1-2, the V gene TRBV28; a possible D gene is TRBD1 (5 bases). In germline, CDR1 is MDHEN, CDR2 SYDVKM. V shed 11 bases and J shed 5 bases, with 18 bases lying between them. The CDR3 totals 13 residues. The DNA of the CDR3 is TGTGCCGGCCAAGACCTTTGGGGGTATGGCTACACCTTC. This gives the protein CAGQDLWGYGYTF.

V gene TRBV30 combines with J gene TRBJ1-2; D remains ambiguous. The CDR3 runs 13 residues. With 4 bases removed from V and 8 bases from J, the gap between germline ends came to 17 bases. The germline CDR1 and CDR2 sequences are GTSNPN and SVGIG (reference sequence). The CDR3 DNA sequence: TGTGCCTGGACGGATTCGGGGTACCGGGGCTACACCTTC. This gives the protein CAWTDSGYRGYTF. Complete variable domain (other parts from reference TRBV30 and TRBJ1-2): SQTIHQWPATLVQPVGSPLSLECTVEGTSNPNLYWYRQAAGRGLQLLFYSVGIGQISSEVPQNLSASRPQDRQFILSSKKLLLSDSGFYLCAWTDSGYRGYTFGSGTRLTVV.

V is TRBV7-2 and J is TRBJ1-5, with 9 bases that match TRBD1. The CDR3 spans 17 residues. Germline assignment: CDR1 SGHTA and CDR2 FQGNSA. V was clipped by 2 bases and J by 3 bases; unmatched bases: 8. The CDR3 protein is CASSLRSWTGVNQPQHF. CDR3 sequence (DNA): TGTGCCAGCAGCTTAAGGTCTTGGACAGGGGTCAATCAGCCCCAGCATTTT.

This clone came up once. V usage is TRBV27 and J usage is TRBJ2-5; 9 bases align to TRBD2. This CDR3 comprises 18 residues. V dropped 1 base and J dropped 5; count of bases not matched to a gene: 14. Germline V lookup: CDR1 MNHEY, CDR2 SMNVEV (reference sequence). The CDR3 protein is CASSLYRFGGGARETQYF. CDR3 DNA: TGTGCCAGCAGTTTATACCGGTTCGGCGGGGGGGCACGTGAGACCCAGTACTTC.

The genes are TRBV12-5 and TRBJ2-2; 9 bases align to TRBD1. V was pared by 2 bases and J by 4 bases, with 5 bases of the junction left unmatched. The CDR3 is 16 residues long. CDR1 and CDR2 (germline): LGHNT, FRNRAP. The CDR3 reads CASGLRTGVITGELFF. DNA for the CDR3: TGTGCTAGTGGTTTGCGGACAGGGGTTATCACCGGGGAGCTGTTTTTT.

The CDR3 bases are TGTGCCAGCAGTCCCCCGGGGCAGAAAGCTTTCTTT. The encoded protein is CASSPPGQKAFF. The rearrangement joins TRBV25-1 to TRBJ1-1; D possibly corresponds to TRBD1 (5 bases). The V end lost 5 bases, the J end lost 9 bases, and 13 bases lay between the germline ends. CDR1 is MGHDK and CDR2 is SYGVNS in the germline V gene. CDR3 length: 12 residues.

The V call is TRBV30, the J call TRBJ2-7; 12 bases agree with TRBD2. V was clipped by 2 bases and J by 4 bases; unmatched bases: 6. The CDR3 contains 15 residues. Germline V gene sequence: CDR1 GTSNPN, CDR2 SVGIG (reference sequence). As DNA, the CDR3 is TGTGCCTGGAGTCGTTCTAGCGGGGGGGCATACGAGCAGTACTTC. Translating it yields CAWSRSSGGAYEQYF. Drawing the rest from reference TRBV30 and TRBJ2-7, the complete variable domain is SQTIHQWPATLVQPVGSPLSLECTVEGTSNPNLYWYRQAAGRGLQLLFYSVGIGQISSEVPQNLSASRPQDRQFILSSKKLLLSDSGFYLCAWSRSSGGAYEQYFGPGTRLTVT.

The V and J genes are TRBV12-5 and TRBJ1-2; 10 bases line up with TRBD1. Germline V gene lookup returns CDR1 LGHNT and CDR2 FRNRAP. Trimming at V came to 5 bases and at J to 8 bases, leaving 14 bases not matched to a gene. The CDR3 is 16 residues long. CDR3 sequence reads: CASGLTGTGAPRGYTF. The CDR3 coding sequence is TGTGCTAGTGGTCTAACCGGGACAGGGGCTCCCCGGGGCTACACCTTC.

The chain joins TRBV5-1 to TRBJ1-5; tentatively, D is TRBD1 (6 bases). The CDR3 length is 15 residues. CDR1 is SGHRS, CDR2 YFSETQ, per germline. V dropped 0 bases and J dropped 1 base, with 8 bases sitting between them. CDR3 coding DNA: TGCGCCAGCAGCTTGGGGGGGGCCAGCAATCAGCCCCAGCATTTT. Amino acid sequence: CASSLGGASNQPQHF.

This clone was counted a few times. In the same sample, other DNA sequences code for this CDR3. The V and J genes are TRBV18 and TRBJ1-1; D call uncertain. The V gene lost 6 bases and the J gene lost 2 bases, with 4 bases spanning the gap. Germline-derived CDR1 and CDR2 are KGHSH and LQKENI. The CDR3 loop spans 11 amino acids. CDR3 coding DNA: TGTGCCAGCTCTCCCAACACTGAAGCTTTCTTT. Its translation is CASSPNTEAFF. Together with reference TRBV18 and TRBJ1-1, the CDR3 gives the full variable domain: NAGVMQNPRHLVRRRGQEARLRCSPMKGHSHVYWYRQLPEEGLKFMVYLQKENIIDESGMPKERFSAEFPKEGPSILRIQQVVRGDSAAYFCASSPNTEAFFGQGTRLTVV.

This sequence joins TRBV7-3 and TRBJ2-6; D is undetermined. CDR1 SGHTA and CDR2 FQGTGA come from the germline V gene. The CDR3 runs to 15 residues. The V and J ends lost 2 bases and 0 bases respectively, with 5 bases between them. The CDR3: CASSLASSGANVLTF. In DNA form, the CDR3 reads TGTGCCAGCAGCTTAGCCTCCTCTGGGGCCAACGTCCTGACTTTC.

The V call is TRBV19, the J call TRBJ1-2; 10 bases are shared with TRBD1. With 3 bases clipped from V and 7 bases from J, the junction kept 8 bases outside the gene matches. The germline V gene has CDR1 LNHDA and CDR2 SQIVND (reference sequence). The CDR3 is 15 amino acids. The CDR3 reads CASSIGGQGMSGYTF. CDR3 bases: TGTGCCAGTAGTATTGGGGGACAGGGGATGAGTGGCTACACCTTC.

V gene TRBV28 combines with J gene TRBJ1-5; TRBD1 matches at 7 bases. The CDR3 sequence is 16 residues long. Germline V gene lookup returns CDR1 MDHEN and CDR2 SYDVKM. Trimming took 5 bases from V and 2 from J; bases not matched to a gene: 9. The chain's CDR3 is CASSPTDRARNQPQHF. CDR3 coding DNA: TGTGCCAGCAGTCCGACCGACAGGGCCCGCAATCAGCCCCAGCATTTT.

The chain has TRBV9 and TRBJ2-7, with D uncertain. Germline CDR1 is SGDLS and CDR2 is YYNGEE. The CDR3 is 14 amino acids. V was cut by 4 bases and J by 2 bases, with 13 bases left in between. This chain's CDR3 is CASSNPTPPYEQYF. CDR3 sequence (DNA): TGTGCCAGCAGCAATCCCACACCTCCCTACGAGCAGTACTTC.

This clone appeared a single time. This chain connects TRBV2 to TRBJ1-4, with a possible D match to TRBD1 (5 bases). CDR1 is SNHLY, CDR2 FYNNEI, per germline. This CDR3 is built from 14 residues. V dropped 7 bases and J dropped 7 bases, with 16 bases sitting between them. The CDR3: CASIRRGKSEKLFF. The CDR3 DNA reads as TGTGCCAGCATAAGACGGGGGAAAAGTGAAAAACTGTTTTTT.

The chain couples TRBV7-3 to TRBJ2-5; the D gene could be TRBD1 or TRBD2 (5 bases each). The germline V gene has CDR1 SGHTA and CDR2 FQGTGA. The germline V and J ends were trimmed by 2 bases and 5 bases, with 15 bases remaining between them. There are 15 residues in the CDR3. The CDR3 protein is CASSLARGPWETQYF. The CDR3 DNA is TGTGCCAGCAGCTTAGCTCGGGGCCCTTGGGAGACCCAGTACTTC.